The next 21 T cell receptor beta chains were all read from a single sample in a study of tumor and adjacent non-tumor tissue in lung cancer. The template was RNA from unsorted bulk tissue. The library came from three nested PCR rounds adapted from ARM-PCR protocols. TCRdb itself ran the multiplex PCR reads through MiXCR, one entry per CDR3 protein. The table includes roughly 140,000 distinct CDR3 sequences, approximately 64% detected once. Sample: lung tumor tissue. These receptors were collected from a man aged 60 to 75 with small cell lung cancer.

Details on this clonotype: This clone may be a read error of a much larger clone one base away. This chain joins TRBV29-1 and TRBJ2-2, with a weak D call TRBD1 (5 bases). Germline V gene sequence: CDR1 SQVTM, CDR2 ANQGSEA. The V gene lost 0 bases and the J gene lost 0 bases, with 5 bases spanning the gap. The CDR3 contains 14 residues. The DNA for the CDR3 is TGCAGCGTTGAAGACAGGGCGAACACCGGGGAGCTGTTTTTT. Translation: CSVEDRANTGELFF.

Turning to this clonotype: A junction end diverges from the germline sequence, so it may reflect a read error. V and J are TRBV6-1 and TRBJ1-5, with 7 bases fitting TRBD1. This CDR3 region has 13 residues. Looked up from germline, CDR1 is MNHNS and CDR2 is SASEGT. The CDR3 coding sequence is TGTGCCAGCAGAGCTACCGCGGGACAGCCCCAGCATTTC. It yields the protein CASRATAGQPQHF.

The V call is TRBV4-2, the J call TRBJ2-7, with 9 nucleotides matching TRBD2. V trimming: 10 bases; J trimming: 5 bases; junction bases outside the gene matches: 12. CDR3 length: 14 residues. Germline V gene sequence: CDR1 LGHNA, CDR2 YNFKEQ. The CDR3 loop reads CATSHSGSRNEQYF. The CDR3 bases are TGTGCCACTAGCCATAGCGGGAGTAGGAACGAGCAGTACTTC.

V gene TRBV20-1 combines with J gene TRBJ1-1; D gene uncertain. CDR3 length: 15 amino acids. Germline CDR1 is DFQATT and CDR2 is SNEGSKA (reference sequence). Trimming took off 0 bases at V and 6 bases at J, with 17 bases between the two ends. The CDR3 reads CSARDGLKDLPEAFF. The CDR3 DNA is TGCAGTGCTAGAGATGGCCTCAAGGACTTACCTGAAGCTTTCTTT.

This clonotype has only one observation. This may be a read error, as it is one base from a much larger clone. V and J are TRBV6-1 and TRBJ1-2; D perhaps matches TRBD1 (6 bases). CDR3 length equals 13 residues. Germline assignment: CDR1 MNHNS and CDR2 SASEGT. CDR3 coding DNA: TGTGGCAGCAGGGCGACAGGTTTCTATGGCTACACCTTC. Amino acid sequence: CGSRATGFYGYTF.

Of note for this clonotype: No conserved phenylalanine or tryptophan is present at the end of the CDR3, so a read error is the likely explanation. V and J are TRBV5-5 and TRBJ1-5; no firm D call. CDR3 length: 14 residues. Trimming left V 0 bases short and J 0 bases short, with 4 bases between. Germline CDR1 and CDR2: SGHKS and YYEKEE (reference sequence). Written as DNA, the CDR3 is TGTGCCAGCAGCTTGGGCTATAGCAATCAGCCCCAGCATCTT. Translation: CASSLGYSNQPQHL.

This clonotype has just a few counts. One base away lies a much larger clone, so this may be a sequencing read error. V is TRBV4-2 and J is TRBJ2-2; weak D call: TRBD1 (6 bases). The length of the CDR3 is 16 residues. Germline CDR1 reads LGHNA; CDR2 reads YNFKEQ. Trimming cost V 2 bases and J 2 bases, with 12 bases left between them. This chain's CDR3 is CASSQHTGSNTGELFF. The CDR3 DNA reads TGTGCCAGCAGCCAACACACAGGGTCAAACACCGGGGAGCTGTTTTTT.

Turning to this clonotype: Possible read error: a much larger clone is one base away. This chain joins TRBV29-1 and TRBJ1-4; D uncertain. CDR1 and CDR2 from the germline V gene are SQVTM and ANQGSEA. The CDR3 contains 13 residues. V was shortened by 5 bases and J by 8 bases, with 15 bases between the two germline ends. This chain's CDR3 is CSVRKTPPEKLFF. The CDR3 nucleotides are TGCAGCGTTAGGAAGACACCCCCCGAAAAACTGTTTTTT.

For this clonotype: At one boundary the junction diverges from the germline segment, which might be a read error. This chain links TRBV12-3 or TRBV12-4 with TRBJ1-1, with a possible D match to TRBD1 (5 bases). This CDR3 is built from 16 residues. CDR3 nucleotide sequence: TGTGCCAGCAGTACTCTGGGTGCTACCGGCGGGACTGATGCTTTCTTT. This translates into CASSTLGATGGTDAFF.

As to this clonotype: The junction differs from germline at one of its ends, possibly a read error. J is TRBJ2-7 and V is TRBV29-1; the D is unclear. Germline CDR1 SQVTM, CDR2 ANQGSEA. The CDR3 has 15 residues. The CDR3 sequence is CSVEDSRNPPYERYF. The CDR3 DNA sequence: TGCAGCGTTGAAGATTCGAGGAATCCGCCCTACGAGCGGTACTTC.

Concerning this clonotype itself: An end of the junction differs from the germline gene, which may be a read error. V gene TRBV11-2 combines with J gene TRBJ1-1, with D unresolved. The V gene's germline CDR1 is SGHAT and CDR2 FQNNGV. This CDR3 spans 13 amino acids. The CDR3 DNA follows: TGTACCAGCAGCAAAGAGGGATGTGCTGAAGCTTTCTTT. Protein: CTSSKEGCAEAFF.

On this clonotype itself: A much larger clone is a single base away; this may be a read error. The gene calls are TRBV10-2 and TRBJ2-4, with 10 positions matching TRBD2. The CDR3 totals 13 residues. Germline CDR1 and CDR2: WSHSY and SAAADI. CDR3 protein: CTSRASGGDIQYF. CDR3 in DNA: TGCACCAGCAGGGCTAGCGGGGGAGACATTCAGTACTTC.

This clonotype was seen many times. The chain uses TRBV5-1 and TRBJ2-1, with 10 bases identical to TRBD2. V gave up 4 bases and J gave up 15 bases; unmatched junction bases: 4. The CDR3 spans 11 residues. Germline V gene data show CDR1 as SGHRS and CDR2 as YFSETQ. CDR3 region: CASSPLAGGFF. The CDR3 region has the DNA TGCGCCAGCAGCCCTTTAGCGGGGGGGTTCTTC.

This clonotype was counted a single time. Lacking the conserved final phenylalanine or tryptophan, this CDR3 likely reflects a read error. The DNA of the CDR3 is TGTACCAGCACCACAAAGAATGAGGATGAGCAGTTCCTC. Protein sequence: CTSTTKNEDEQFL. V and J are TRBV11-3 and TRBJ2-1; no reliable D call. Germline assignment: CDR1 SGHNT and CDR2 YENEEA. The CDR3 sequence is 13 residues long.

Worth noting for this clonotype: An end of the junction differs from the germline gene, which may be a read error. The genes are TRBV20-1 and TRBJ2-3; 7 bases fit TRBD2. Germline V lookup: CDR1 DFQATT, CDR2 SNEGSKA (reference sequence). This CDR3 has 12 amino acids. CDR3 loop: CSARTRGDTQYF. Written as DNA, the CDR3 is TGCAGTGCCAGGACTCGGGGGGATACGCAGTATTTC.

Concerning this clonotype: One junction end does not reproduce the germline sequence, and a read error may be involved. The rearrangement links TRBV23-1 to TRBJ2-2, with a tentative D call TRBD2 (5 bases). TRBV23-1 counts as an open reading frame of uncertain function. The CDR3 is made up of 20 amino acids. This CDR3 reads CVSSQSGRLPTFLNTGELFF. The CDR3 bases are TGCGTCAGCAGTCAATCGGGAAGGCTCCCGACCTTTTTGAACACTGGGGAGCTGTTTTTT.

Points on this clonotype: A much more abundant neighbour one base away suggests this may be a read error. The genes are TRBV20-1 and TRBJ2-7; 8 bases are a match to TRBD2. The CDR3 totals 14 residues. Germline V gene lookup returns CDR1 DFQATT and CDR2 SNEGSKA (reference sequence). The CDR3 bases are TGCAGTGCTGGAGGTAGCGGGACTACCTACGAGCAGAACTTC. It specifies CSAGGSGTTYEQNF.

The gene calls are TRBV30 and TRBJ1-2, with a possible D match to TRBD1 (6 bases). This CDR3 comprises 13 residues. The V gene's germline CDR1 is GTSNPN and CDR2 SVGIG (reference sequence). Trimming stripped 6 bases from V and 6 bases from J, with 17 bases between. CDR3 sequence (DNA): TGTGCCTGCCCTGGACAGACCTCCCATGGCTACACCTTC. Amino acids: CACPGQTSHGYTF.

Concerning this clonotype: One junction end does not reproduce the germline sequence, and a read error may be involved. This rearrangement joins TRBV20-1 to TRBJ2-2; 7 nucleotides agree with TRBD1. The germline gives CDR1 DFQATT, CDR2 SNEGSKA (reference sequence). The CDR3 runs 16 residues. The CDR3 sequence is CSAKPTRGINTGELFF. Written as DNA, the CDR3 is TGCAGCGCTAAACCGACCAGGGGGATTAACACCGGGGAGCTGTTTTTT.

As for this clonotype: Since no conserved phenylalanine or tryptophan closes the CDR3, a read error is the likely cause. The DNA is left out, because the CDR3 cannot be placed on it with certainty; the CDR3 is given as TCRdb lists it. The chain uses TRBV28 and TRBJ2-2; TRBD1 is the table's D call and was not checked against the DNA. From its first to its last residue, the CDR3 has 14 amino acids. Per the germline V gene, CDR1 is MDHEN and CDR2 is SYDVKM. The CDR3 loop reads CASSFEGGGGELFL.

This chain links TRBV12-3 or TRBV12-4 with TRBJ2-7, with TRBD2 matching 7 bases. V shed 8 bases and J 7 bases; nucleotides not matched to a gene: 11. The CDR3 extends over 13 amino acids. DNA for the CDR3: TGTGCCAGCCGACGGGAGGACCTAGGGGAGCAGTACTTC. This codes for CASRREDLGEQYF.